The present T cell receptor beta chain was sequenced within a study of blood T cell repertoires in COVID-19. Authors' methods: Estimation of nucleated cell counts relied on the amplification of reference gene primers. Produced via immunoSEQ multiplex PCR; TCRdb's table is partial and in-frame only. The V and J calls and clone size come from that table; D and trimming were worked out from the DNA. The sample has under 300,000 clones, approximately 88% seen once. The V gene's germline CDR1 is LGHNA and CDR2 YSLEER. The V segment lost 0 bases and the J segment 2 bases; nucleotides outside the gene matches: 4. The CDR3 runs 16 residues. Assignment of participants to cohorts was predicated upon participant-reported clinical history.

The chain recombines TRBV4-3 with TRBJ1-5, with 7 positions matching TRBD1. The source of this sequence is a woman between 35 and 50 years old who had recovered from COVID-19. Source material: PBMCs or T cells enriched from blood (not recorded which). The CDR3 coding sequence is TGCGCCAGCAGCCAAGAGACAGGGAATGGCAATCAGCCCCAGCATTTT. The encoded protein is CASSQETGNGNQPQHF.